One TCR beta chain is described in this entry. This record comes from a study of blood T cell repertoires in COVID-19. Study background: Acute and convalescent COVID-19 specimens originated in the United States, Italy and Spain.

After removal of 3 bases from V and 10 bases from J, the junction contained 6 bases not matched to a gene. The CDR3 covers 13 residues. Original analysis: Estimates of nucleated cell counts were drawn from the amplification of reference gene primers. Sequenced by immunoSEQ multiplex PCR; TCRdb stores in-frame clones only, minus some. V and J calls and clone size follow that table, whereas D and trimming were derived from the DNA. The sample yields approximately 110,000 clones, about 87% seen once. V is TRBV12-3 or TRBV12-4 and J is TRBJ2-1; 7 bases are shared with TRBD1. This receptor was obtained from a woman between 50 and 59 years old with acute or convalescent COVID-19. The sequencing input was peripheral blood. CDR3 DNA sequence: TGTGCCAGCAGTTTGGACAGGCTGGGGGAGCAGTTCTTC. Translation gives CASSLDRLGEQFF.